This T cell receptor beta chain is from a study of T cell responses to AZD1222 COVID-19 vaccine. Clones were read by immunoSEQ multiplex PCR, and TCRdb kept only the in-frame ones, dropping some. The sample has 150,000 to 200,000 clones; about nine tenths are singletons. Germline lookup yields CDR1 GTSNPN and CDR2 SVGIG (reference sequence). V was clipped by 3 bases and J by 7 bases; unmatched bases: 3. The CDR3 contains 14 residues. The chain carries TRBV30 and TRBJ2-1; 13 bases match TRBD2. The specimen comprised peripheral blood, sampled 28 days after the second AZD1222 dose. The receptor comes from an adult who received the AZD1222 COVID-19 vaccine. This CDR3 reads CAWRGLAGRNEQFF. The CDR3 DNA follows: TGTGCCTGGAGGGGACTAGCGGGACGGAATGAGCAGTTCTTC.